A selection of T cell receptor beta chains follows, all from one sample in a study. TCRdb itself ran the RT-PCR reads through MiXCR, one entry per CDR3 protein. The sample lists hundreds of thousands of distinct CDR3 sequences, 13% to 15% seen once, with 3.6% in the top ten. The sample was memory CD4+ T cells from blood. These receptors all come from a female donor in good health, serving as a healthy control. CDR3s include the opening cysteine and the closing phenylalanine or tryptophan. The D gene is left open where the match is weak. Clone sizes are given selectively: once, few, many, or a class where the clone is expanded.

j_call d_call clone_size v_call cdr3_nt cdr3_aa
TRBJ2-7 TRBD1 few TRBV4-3 TGCGCCAGCAGCCGGCAAACAGGGGGCGCGGGAGAGCAGTACTTC CASSRQTGGAGEQYF
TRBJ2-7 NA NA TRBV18 TGTGCCAGCTCACCACTAGCGAGACACGAGCAGTACTTC CASSPLARHEQYF
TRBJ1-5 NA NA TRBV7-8 TGTGCCAGCAGCCTCGGGTTCCGGAGCAATCAGCCCCAGCATTTT CASSLGFRSNQPQHF
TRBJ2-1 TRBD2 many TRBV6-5 TGTGCCAGCATCTCCGCGGGAGGGCCCAATGAGCAGTTCTTC CASISAGGPNEQFF
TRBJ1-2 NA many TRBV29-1 TGCAGCGTTGTAGGCAGGTCCGGGTTCGGCTACACCTTC CSVVGRSGFGYTF
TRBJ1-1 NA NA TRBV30 TGTGCCGGTTCAAGAAACACTGAAGCTTTCTTT CAGSRNTEAFF
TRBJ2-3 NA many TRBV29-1 TGCAGCGTCGAATTCACGTCAGATACGCAGTATTTT CSVEFTSDTQYF
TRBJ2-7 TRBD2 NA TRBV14 TGTGCCAGCAGCCCTAGTAGCGGGAGGGCCTCAAACTCCTACGAGCAGTACTTC CASSPSSGRASNSYEQYF
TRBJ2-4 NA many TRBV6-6 TGTGCCAGCAGCCCGCTACAACTGATGACCTTC CASSPLQLMTF
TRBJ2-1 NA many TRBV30 TGTGCCTGGAGTGAGAACAGGGATGCGGACAATGAGCAGTTCTTC CAWSENRDADNEQFF
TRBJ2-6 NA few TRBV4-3 TGCGCCAGCAGCCAACGTGGATCTGGGGCCAACGTCCTGACTTTC CASSQRGSGANVLTF
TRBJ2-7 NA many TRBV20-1 TGCAGTGCCAGGTTCACAGCGGGTACAGGGCAGTACTTC CSARFTAGTGQYF
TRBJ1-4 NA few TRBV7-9 TGTGCCAGCAGCGAAGCCGCCAGGGGAGCAACTAATGAAAAACTGTTTTTT CASSEAARGATNEKLFF
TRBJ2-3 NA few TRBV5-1 TGCGCCAGCAGCCCCGGGACAAAAAAAACAGATACGCAGTATTTT CASSPGTKKTDTQYF
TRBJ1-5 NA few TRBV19 TGTGCCAGTAGCCCCCAATCCGGGCGAGTCAGCAATCAGCCCCAGCATTTT CASSPQSGRVSNQPQHF
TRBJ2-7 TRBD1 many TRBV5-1 TGCGCCAGCAGCTTGGACGGGACAGGAACGCCCGAGCAGTACTTC CASSLDGTGTPEQYF
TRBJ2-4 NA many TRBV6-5 TGTGCCAGCAGCCTTCGACAAATGTATGCCAAAAACATTCAGTACTTC CASSLRQMYAKNIQYF
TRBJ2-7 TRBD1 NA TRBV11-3 TGTGCCAGCAGCTTAGATGGACAGGGGAACGAGCAGTACTTC CASSLDGQGNEQYF
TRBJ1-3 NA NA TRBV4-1 TGCGCCAGCAGGCAAGTGGGCGCAGTAGTTGGAAACACCATATATTTT CASRQVGAVVGNTIYF
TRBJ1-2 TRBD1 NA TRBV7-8 TGTGCCAGCAGACCGGGACAGGCTCACTATGGCTACACCTTC CASRPGQAHYGYTF
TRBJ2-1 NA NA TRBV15 TGTGCCACCAGCAGAGTTAGGGAAGAGCAGTTCTTC CATSRVREEQFF
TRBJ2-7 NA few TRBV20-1 TGCAGTGCTAGAGATCCGGCAGGGTCTACCTACGAGCAGTACTTC CSARDPAGSTYEQYF
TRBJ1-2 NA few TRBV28 TGTGCCAGCACAAGGGGCGGACCGAACTATGGCTACACCTTC CASTRGGPNYGYTF
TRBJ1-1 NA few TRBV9 TGTGCCAGCACGAGGGCTGTGAACACTGAAGCTTTCTTT CASTRAVNTEAFF
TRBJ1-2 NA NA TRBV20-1 TGCAGTGCGGCGGGCTATGGCTACACCTTC CSAAGYGYTF
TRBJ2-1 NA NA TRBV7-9 TGTGCCAGCAGCTTCTTAGCACAGAACTACAATGAGCAGTTCTTC CASSFLAQNYNEQFF
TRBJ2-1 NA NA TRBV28 TGTGCCAGCAGCAGGGGAGGGGGGTCCTACAATGAGCAGTTCTTC CASSRGGGSYNEQFF
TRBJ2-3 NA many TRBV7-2 TGTGCCAGCTTGAACAGGGTGACAGATACGCAGTATTTT CASLNRVTDTQYF
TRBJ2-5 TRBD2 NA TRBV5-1 TGCGCCAGCAGCTTTGGGGCGGGAGCCTATGGAGAGACCCAGTACTTC CASSFGAGAYGETQYF
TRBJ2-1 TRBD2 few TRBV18 TGTGCCAGCTCAGCACTAGCGGGAGGGGAGCAGTTCTTC CASSALAGGEQFF
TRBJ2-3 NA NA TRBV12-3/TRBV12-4 TGTGCCAGTTCTAAAACAGACACAGATACGCAGTATTTT CASSKTDTDTQYF
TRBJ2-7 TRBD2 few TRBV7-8 TGTGCCAGCACCCTTGGAGGTCTAGCGGGAACCTACGAGCAGTACTTC CASTLGGLAGTYEQYF
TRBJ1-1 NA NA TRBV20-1 TGCAGTGCTCCGACAGGAACCAACACTGAAGCTTTCTTT CSAPTGTNTEAFF
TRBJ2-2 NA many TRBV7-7 TGTGCTAGCAGCTTAGGCGGGGCCCCCGGGGAGCTGTTTTTT CASSLGGAPGELFF
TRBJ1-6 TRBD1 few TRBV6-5 TGTGCCAGCAGTTACGATAGGACAGGGAGTTCACCCCTCCACTTT CASSYDRTGSSPLHF
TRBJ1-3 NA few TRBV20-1 TGCAGTGCTAGAGACGGGGGCTCTGGGGGAAACACCATATATTTT CSARDGGSGGNTIYF
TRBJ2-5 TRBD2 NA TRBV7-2 TGTGCCAGCAATATAGCGGGGGGCGGGGAGACCCAGTACTTC CASNIAGGGETQYF
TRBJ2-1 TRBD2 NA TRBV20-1 TGCAGTGCTAGTCCTAGCGGGGGGCACAATGAGCAGTTCTTC CSASPSGGHNEQFF
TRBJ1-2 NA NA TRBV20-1 TGCAGTGCTGACGGGGCCCTTAACTATGGCTACACCTTC CSADGALNYGYTF
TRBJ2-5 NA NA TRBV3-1 TGTGCCAGCAGCTGGGGACTAGAGACCCAGTACTTC CASSWGLETQYF
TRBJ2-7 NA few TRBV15 TGTGCCACCAGCAGAGAGGTACTAGAGACCTACGAGCAGTACTTC CATSREVLETYEQYF
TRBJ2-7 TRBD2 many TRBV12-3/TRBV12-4 TGTGCCAGCACCCCCTCGGGGACTAGCGGGGGAGGCGAGCAGTACTTC CASTPSGTSGGGEQYF
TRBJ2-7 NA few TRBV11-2 TGTGCCAGCAGACTTAGCGGTCCCTCCTACGAGCAGTACTTC CASRLSGPSYEQYF
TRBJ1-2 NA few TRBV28 TGTGCCAGCAGTTTAACAGGGAAGGGCTACACCTTC CASSLTGKGYTF
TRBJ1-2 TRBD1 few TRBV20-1 TGCAGTGCTTTAAGCAAAAACACAGGGGGCGTCTATGGCTACACCTTC CSALSKNTGGVYGYTF
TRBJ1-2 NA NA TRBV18 TGTGCCAGCTCACCACCCAAGGACAGTAGGGACTACACCTTC CASSPPKDSRDYTF
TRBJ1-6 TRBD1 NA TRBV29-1 TGCAGCGTCCAGGGGACAGGTTCACCCCTCCACTTT CSVQGTGSPLHF
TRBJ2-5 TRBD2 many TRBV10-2 TGCGCCAGCAAGGTCAGGGAGGGCAGGGACCCACTGGAGACCCAGTACTTC CASKVREGRDPLETQYF
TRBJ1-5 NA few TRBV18 TGTGCCAGCTCACCATCAGAATCCCAGCCCCAGCATTTT CASSPSESQPQHF
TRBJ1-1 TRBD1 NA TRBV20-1 TGCAGTGCTAGATCCGGACAGGGGGCTTATGAAGCTTTCTTT CSARSGQGAYEAFF
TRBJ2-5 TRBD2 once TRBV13 TGTGCCAGCAGCTCCAAAACCTACGGACTAGCAGAGACCCAGTACTTC CASSSKTYGLAETQYF
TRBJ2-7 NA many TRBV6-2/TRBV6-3 TGTGCCAGCAGTTATTCCCTGACAGGGAGGAGTTCGCCCGGTTCCTACGAGCAGTACTTC CASSYSLTGRSSPGSYEQYF
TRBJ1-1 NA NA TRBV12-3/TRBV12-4 TGTGCCAGCAGCCACAGCCTTGCCGGGAACACTGAAGCTTTCTTT CASSHSLAGNTEAFF
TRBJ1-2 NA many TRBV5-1 TGCGCCAGCAGCTTGGGGGACGACGGACGCTATGGCTACACCTTC CASSLGDDGRYGYTF
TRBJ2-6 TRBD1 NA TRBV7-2 TGTGCCAGCAGCTTAGCTGGGACAGCCTCTGGGGCCAACGTCCTGACTTTC CASSLAGTASGANVLTF